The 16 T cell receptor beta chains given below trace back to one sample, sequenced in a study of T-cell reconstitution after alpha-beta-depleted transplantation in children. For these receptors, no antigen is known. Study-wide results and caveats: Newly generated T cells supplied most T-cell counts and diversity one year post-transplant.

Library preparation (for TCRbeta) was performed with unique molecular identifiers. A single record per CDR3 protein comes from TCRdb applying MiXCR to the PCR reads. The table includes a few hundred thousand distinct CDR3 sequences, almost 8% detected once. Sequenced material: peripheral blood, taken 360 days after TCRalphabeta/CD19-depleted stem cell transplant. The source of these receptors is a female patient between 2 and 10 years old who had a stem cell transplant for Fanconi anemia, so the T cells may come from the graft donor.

The CDR3 is CASTQADGELFF. The CDR3 DNA sequence: TGTGCCAGCACCCAGGCGGACGGGGAGCTGTTTTTT. The chain joins TRBV6-6 to TRBJ2-2; D gene ambiguous. The CDR3 is made up of 12 amino acids. CDR1 MNHNY and CDR2 SVGAGI come from the germline V gene (reference sequence). The V end was cut by 7 bases, the J end by 7 bases, with 10 bases between.

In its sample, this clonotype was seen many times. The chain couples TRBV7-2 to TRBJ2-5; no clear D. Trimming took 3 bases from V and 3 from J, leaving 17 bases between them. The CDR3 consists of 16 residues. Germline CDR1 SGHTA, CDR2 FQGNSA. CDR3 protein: CASSFVFGRSEETQYF. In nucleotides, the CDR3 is TGTGCCAGCAGCTTCGTGTTCGGTCGCAGCGAAGAGACCCAGTACTTC.

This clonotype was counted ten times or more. CDR3 coding DNA: TGTGCCAGCAGCCCGGGACAGGATTACGAGCAGTACTTC. This sequence encodes CASSPGQDYEQYF. This chain links TRBV5-6 with TRBJ2-7, with 8 positions matching TRBD1. V was clipped by 4 bases and J by 4 bases; unmatched bases: 4. Germline V gene data show CDR1 as SGHDT and CDR2 as YYEEEE. This CDR3 comprises 13 residues.

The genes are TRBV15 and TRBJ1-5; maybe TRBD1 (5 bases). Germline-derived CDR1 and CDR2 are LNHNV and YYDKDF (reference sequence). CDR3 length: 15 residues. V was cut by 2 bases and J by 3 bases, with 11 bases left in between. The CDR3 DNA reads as TGTGCCACCAGCAGAAGTAAGGGGTACAATCAGCCCCAGCATTTT. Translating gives CATSRSKGYNQPQHF. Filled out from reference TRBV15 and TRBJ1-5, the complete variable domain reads DAMVIQNPRYQVTQFGKPVTLSCSQTLNHNVMYWYQQKSSQAPKLLFHYYDKDFNNEADTPDNFQSRRPNTSFCFLDIRSPGLGDTAMYLCATSRSKGYNQPQHFGDGTRLSIL.

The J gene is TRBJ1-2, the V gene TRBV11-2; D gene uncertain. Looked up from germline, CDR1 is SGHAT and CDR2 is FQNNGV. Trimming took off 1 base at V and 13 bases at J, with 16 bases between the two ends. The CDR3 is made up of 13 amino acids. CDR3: CASSLGGEVTSTF. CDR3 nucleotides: TGTGCCAGCAGCTTAGGTGGTGAAGTGACCTCCACCTTC.

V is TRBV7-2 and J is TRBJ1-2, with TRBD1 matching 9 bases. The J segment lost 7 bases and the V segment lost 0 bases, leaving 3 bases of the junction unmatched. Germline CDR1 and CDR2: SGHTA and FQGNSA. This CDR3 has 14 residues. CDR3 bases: TGTGCCAGCAGCTTAGCGGTGGGACAGGGTGGCTACACCTTC. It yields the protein CASSLAVGQGGYTF.

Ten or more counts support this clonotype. This chain's CDR3 is CASSFSEISYNEQFF. The CDR3 DNA follows: TGTGCCAGCAGCTTTAGCGAGATCTCCTACAATGAGCAGTTCTTC. V is TRBV7-6 and J is TRBJ2-1; D possibly corresponds to TRBD2 (5 bases). This CDR3 has 15 residues. Looked up from germline, CDR1 is SGHVS and CDR2 is FNYEAQ. V was trimmed by 3 bases and J by 0 bases, leaving 9 bases between them.

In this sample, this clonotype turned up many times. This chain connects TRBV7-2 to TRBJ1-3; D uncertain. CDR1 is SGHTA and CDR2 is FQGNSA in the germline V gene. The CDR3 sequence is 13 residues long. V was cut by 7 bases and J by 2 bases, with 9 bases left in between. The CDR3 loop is CASNSQPGNTIYF. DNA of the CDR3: TGTGCCAGCAACAGTCAGCCTGGAAACACCATATATTTT.

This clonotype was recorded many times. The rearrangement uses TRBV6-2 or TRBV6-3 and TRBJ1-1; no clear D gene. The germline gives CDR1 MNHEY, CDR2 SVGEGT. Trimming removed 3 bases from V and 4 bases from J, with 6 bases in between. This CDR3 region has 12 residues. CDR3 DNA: TGTGCCAGCAGTTATAGGAGCACTGAAGCTTTCTTT. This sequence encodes CASSYRSTEAFF.

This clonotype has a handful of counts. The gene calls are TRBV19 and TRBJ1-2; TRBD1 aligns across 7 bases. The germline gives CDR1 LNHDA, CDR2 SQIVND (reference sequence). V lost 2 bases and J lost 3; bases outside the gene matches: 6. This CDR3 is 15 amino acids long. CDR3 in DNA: TGTGCCAGTAGTATAACACAGGGGTTGGACTATGGCTACACCTTC. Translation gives CASSITQGLDYGYTF.

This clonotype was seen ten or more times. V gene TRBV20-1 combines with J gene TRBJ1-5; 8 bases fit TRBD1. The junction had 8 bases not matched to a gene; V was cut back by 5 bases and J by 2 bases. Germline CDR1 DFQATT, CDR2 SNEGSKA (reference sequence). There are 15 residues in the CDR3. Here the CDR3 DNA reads TGCAGTGCTCCTACAGGGGGATTAGGCAATCAGCCCCAGCATTTT. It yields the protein CSAPTGGLGNQPQHF.

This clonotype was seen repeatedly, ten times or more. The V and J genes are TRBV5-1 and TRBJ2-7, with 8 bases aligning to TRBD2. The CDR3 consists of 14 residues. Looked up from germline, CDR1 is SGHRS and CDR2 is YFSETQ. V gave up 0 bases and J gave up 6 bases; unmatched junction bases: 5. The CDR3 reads CASSLAGGIGEQYF. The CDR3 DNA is TGCGCCAGCAGCTTGGCGGGGGGGATCGGCGAGCAGTACTTC.

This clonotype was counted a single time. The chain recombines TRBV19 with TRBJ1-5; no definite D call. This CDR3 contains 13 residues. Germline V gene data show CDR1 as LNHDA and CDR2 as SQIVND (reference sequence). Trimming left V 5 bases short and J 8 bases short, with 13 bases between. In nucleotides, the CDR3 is TGTGCCAGTAGTTTCCGCGGATTGGAGCCCCAGCATTTT. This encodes CASSFRGLEPQHF.

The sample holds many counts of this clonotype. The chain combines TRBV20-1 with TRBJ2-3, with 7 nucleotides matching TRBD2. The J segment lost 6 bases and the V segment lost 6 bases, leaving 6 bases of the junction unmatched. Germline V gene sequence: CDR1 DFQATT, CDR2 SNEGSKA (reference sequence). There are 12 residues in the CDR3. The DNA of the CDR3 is TGCAGTGCGGGACGACTAGCTGATACGCAGTATTTT. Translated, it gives CSAGRLADTQYF.

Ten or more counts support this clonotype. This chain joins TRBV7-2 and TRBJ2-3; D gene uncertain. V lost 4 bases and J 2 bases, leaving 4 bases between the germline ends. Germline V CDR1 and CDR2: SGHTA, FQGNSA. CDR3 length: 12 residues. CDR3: CASSSYTDTQYF. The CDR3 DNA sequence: TGTGCCAGCAGCTCGTACACAGATACGCAGTATTTT.

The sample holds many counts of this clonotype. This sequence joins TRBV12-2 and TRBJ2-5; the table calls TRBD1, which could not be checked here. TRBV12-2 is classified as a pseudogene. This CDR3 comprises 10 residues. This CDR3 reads CASRSRAQYF. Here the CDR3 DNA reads TGTGCAAGTCGCTCCCGGGCCCAGTACTTC.